The entry below gives a single T cell receptor (beta chain) sequence along with its context. The antigen it recognizes is unknown. Base qualities are not recorded, but no much larger clone differs from it by a single base. Enrolling through a virtual design, the prospective study's participants ranged in age from roughly 18 to 100 years and lived across approximately 25 United States geographic areas. In the prospective study, participants were assigned to cohorts based on the clinical history participants reported in a screening survey and a study questionnaire. Mobile phlebotomists in the prospective study collected whole blood, serum and a nasopharyngeal or oropharyngeal swab from every participant. Additional blood draws and questionnaires over an approximately two-month period could optionally be provided by prospective study participants. Before DNA extraction, prospective study blood samples were shipped either frozen or at room temperature.

This sample was taken from a study of blood T cell repertoires in COVID-19 (dated by TCRdb to about 2020). Background on the whole study: Samples from collaborators originated in the United States, Italy and Spain and spanned both the acute and convalescent phases of COVID-19. The samples were drawn from the first 160 participants of the ongoing ImmuneRACE study and from some 1,300 subjects provided by 6 global collaborators. Subjects who had been exposed to COVID-19, were actively infected with it, or had recovered from it provided the deeply sampled blood TCRbeta repertoires that made up the dataset. Where available, HLA class I and class II types were obtained from metadata supplied by the sample provider rather than from assay-based typing. Sample metadata almost always included a de-identified subject ID, COVID-19 status, age in years and sex. The repertoires were released in a freely available public database meant as a resource for research on the immune response to SARS-CoV-2. The prospective study material was composed of cDNA or gDNA derived from T cells, B-cell-depleted T cells, or PBMCs. The full study reports these points: The quantity of clinical and demographic metadata differed by source and by participant and was supplied without curation.

TCRbeta CDR3 regions were amplified from genomic DNA using the immunoSEQ Assay, a bias-controlled multiplex PCR. The authors' analysis ran thus. The number of nucleated cells in each sample was estimated from the amplification of reference gene primers within the assay. To quantify the absolute abundance of each unique TCRbeta CDR3 rearrangement, sequence reads were collapsed and filtered. For each sample, productive Simpson clonality was calculated by taking the square root of Simpson's diversity index across productive rearrangements. Imported from immuneACCESS, the table was reduced by TCRdb to in-frame sequences with V and J called. These copies leave out some clones; in studies compared against another copy, an unresolved V gene accounts for under half, and the cause of the remainder is not known. The DNA gave D and trimming, while V, J and clone size come from that table. In all, the sample holds fewer than 250,000 clones, and just over 85% of those were seen once. The top ten hold about 3.8% of the sample.

The CDR1 and CDR2 encoded by the germline V gene are SGHRS and YFSETQ. The CDR3 sequence holds 15 residues, the cysteine and phenylalanine included. Only CDR3 DNA is held: 45 bases, read in frame from base 1. V is cut by 4 bases and J by 1 base, and the space between the germline ends is 15 bases. The sequencing input was PBMCs or T cells enriched from blood (not recorded which). The chain links TRBV5-1 with TRBJ2-7, with TRBD1 as a weak D call on 5 bases. This TCR was recovered from a woman in her forties with acute COVID-19. CDR3 region: CASSISSDSSYEQYF. The DNA sequence follows: TGCGCCAGCAGCATTTCCTCAGACAGTTCCTACGAGCAGTACTTC. When the CDR3 is completed using the reference TRBV5-1 and TRBJ2-7 genes on either side, the full variable domain is KAGVTQTPRYLIKTRGQQVTLSCSPISGHRSVSWYQQTPGQGLQFLFEYFSETQRNKGNFPGRFSGRQFSNSRSEMNVSTLELGDSALYLCASSISSDSSYEQYFGPGTRLTVT.